This paragraph reports one T cell receptor (beta chain). V lost 7 bases to trimming and J lost 5 bases; unmatched junction nucleotides: 9. This CDR3 has 15 amino acids. The germline V gene encodes CDR1 SGHRS and CDR2 YFSETQ. The cohort comprised adults aged roughly 18 to 95 years residing in 20 to 30 US areas. The data originate from a study of blood T cell repertoires in COVID-19. On the study more broadly: Acute and convalescent COVID-19 samples came from the United States, Italy and Spain. PBMCs, B-cell-depleted T cells, or T cells provided the cDNA or gDNA that made up the material.

TCRdb keeps only in-frame clones here, not all; method: immunoSEQ multiplex PCR. This table holds 400,000 or so clones, roughly 88% found once. This chain connects TRBV5-1 to TRBJ2-3, with 11 bases aligning to TRBD2. Sequencing was performed on PBMCs or T cells enriched from blood (not recorded which). The receptor was derived from a man aged 18-30 years who had recovered from COVID-19. The CDR3 DNA sequence: TGCGCCAGCCAAATTACTAGCGGGAGAGGAGATACGCAGTATTTT. Amino acids: CASQITSGRGDTQYF.